This T cell receptor (delta chain) appears in the sequencing data of a study of Vδ1+ human thymocytes. The CDR3 consists of 21 residues. Trimming took 3 bases from V and 0 from J, leaving 29 bases between them. Germline CDR1 TSWWSYY, CDR2 QGS. The sorted cells were CD3+ Vdelta1+ Vdelta2- thymocytes from alphabeta-depleted thymus. Between roughly 98% and 99.6% of sorted thymocytes were Vdelta1+. Extracted RNA was reverse transcribed into cDNA. The CDR3 regions were amplified by multiplex PCR from V-gene primers to a constant-region primer. TCRdb reran clone calling via CATT on the multiplex PCR reads. The table includes tens of thousands of delta-chain clones, more than 12% detected once. Comments on this clone: No antigen is known for it.

Study-level points and caveats: Unlike peripheral blood Vdelta1+ controls, thymic delta-chain sequences included 20% to 25% Vdelta2 and few Vdelta3. Bulk data may be misread because of unexpected Vdelta2 sequences. Thymic TRG and TRD repertoires appeared highly polyclonal, with Gaussian CDR3 length distributions.

This sequence joins TRDV1 and TRDJ1, with D possibly being TRDD2 or TRDD3 (9 bases each). This sequence was found in a girl under two years old who had congenital heart surgery. The material sequenced was Vdelta1+ gamma-delta thymocytes from the thymus. Subset described: FACS-sorted CD3+ TCRalphabeta- TCRVdelta1+ TCRVdelta2- thymocytes. The CDR3 DNA reads TGTGCTCTTGGGGACGGCCTTCCTACGTACTGGGGGACTCCGTACACCGATAAACTCATCTTT. It encodes CALGDGLPTYWGTPYTDKLIF.